The clone carrying this TCR beta chain has a count of ten or more. Time point here: patch test 1, 2 weeks after DPC sensitization. Documented treatment: therapeutic diphenylcyclopropenone sensitization with weekly scalp DPC. Participating donors were patients with alopecia, aged 18 to 70 years, considered appropriate candidates for DPC. The entry originates in a study of human T cells and chemical hapten exposure. Across the study: Diphenylcyclopropenone doses were given weekly to the scalps of patients across the roughly 23-week study. Variation in per-sample TCR yields came mainly from small pooled library volume differences.

V was clipped by 6 bases and J by 12 bases; unmatched bases: 7. CDR1 and CDR2 (germline): SNHLY, FYNNEI. This CDR3 contains 13 residues. Each CDR3 protein is one row after TCRdb ran MiXCR on the RACE reads. The data contain 150,000 to 200,000 distinct CDR3 sequences, 14% of them singletons. This sequence joins TRBV2 and TRBJ2-1, with 11 bases that match TRBD2. This specimen was whole blood, taken in connection with sensitization to the hapten diphenylcyclopropenone (DPC). This TCR was sampled from a woman under 40 with alopecia areata. Some clones in this sample may be carry-over from other donors' samples. DNA for the CDR3: TGTGCCAGCAGAGTAGCGGGAGGGCCTGGGCAGTTCTTC. Translated: CASRVAGGPGQFF.